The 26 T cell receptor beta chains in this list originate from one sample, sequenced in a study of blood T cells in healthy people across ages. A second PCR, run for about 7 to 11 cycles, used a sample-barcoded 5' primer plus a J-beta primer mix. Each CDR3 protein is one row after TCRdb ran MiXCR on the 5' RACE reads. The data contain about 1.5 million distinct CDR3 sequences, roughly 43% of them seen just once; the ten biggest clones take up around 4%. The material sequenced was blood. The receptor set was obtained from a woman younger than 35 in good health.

In DNA, the CDR3 is TGCAGTGCTAGCGTCAATAGCCGCTTAGGTGAGCAGTTCTTC. It encodes CSASVNSRLGEQFF. The V gene is TRBV20-1, the J gene TRBJ2-1; D unclear. The CDR3 spans 14 residues. V lost 3 bases, J lost 9 bases, and 18 bases lay in between. Germline CDR1 is DFQATT and CDR2 is SNEGSKA (reference sequence).

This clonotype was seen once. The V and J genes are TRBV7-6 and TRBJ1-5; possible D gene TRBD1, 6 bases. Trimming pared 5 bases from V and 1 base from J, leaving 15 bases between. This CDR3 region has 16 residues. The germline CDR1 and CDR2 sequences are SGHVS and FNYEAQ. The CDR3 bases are TGTGCCAGCAGCCCAGGGGTCGGATCGAGCAATCAGCCCCAGCATTTT. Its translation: CASSPGVGSSNQPQHF.

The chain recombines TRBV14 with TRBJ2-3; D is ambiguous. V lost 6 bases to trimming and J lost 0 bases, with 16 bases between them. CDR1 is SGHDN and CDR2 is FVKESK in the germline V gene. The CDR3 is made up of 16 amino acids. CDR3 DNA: TGTGCCAGCAGTCGCTCTAGGTCGCCGAGCACAGATACGCAGTATTTT. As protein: CASSRSRSPSTDTQYF. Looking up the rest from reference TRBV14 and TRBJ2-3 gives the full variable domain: EAGVTQFPSHSVIEKGQTVTLRCDPISGHDNLYWYRRVMGKEIKFLLHFVKESKQDESGMPNNRFLAERTGGTYSTLKVQPAELEDSGVYFCASSRSRSPSTDTQYFGPGTRLTVL.

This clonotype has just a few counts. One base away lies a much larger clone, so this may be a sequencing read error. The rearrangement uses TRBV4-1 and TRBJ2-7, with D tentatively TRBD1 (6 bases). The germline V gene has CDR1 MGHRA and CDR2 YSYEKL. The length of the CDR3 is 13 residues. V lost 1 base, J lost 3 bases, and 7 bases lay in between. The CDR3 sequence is CASSQGQDYEQYF. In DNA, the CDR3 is TGCGCCAGCAGCCAAGGACAGGACTACGAGCAGTACTTC.

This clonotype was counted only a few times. CDR3 amino acids: CASSRQGPNNEQFF. The CDR3 DNA follows: TGTGCCAGCAGCCGACAGGGCCCTAACAATGAGCAGTTCTTC. The chain has TRBV27 and TRBJ2-1; 7 bases are shared with TRBD1. The junction had 7 bases not matched to a gene; V was cut back by 6 bases and J by 5 bases. Germline loops: CDR1 MNHEY, CDR2 SMNVEV (reference sequence). The CDR3 length is 14 residues.

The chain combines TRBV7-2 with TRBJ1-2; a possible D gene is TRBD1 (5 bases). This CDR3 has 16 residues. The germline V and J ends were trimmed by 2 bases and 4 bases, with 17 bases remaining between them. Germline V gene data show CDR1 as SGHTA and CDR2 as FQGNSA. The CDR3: CASSLSDPGGAYGYTF. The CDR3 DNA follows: TGTGCCAGCAGCTTATCCGATCCTGGAGGGGCCTATGGCTACACCTTC.

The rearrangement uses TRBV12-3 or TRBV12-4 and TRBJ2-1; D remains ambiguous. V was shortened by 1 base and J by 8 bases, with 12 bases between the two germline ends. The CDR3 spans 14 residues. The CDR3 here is CASSLGNPLDEQFF. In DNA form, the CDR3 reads TGTGCCAGCAGTTTAGGTAACCCTTTAGATGAGCAGTTCTTC.

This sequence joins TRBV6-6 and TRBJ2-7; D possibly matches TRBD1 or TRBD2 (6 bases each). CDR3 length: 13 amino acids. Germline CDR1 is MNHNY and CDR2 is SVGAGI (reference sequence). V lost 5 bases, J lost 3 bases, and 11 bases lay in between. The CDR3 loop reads CASSDGGGYEQYF. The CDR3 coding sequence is TGTGCCAGCAGTGACGGAGGGGGCTACGAGCAGTACTTC.

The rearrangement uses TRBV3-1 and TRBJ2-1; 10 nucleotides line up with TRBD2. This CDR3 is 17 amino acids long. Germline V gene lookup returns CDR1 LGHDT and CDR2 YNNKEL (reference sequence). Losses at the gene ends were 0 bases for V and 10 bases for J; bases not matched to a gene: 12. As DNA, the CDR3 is TGTGCCAGCAGCCAAGATTGGAGGCTAGCGGGAGTTGGCGAGCAGTTCTTC. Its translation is CASSQDWRLAGVGEQFF.

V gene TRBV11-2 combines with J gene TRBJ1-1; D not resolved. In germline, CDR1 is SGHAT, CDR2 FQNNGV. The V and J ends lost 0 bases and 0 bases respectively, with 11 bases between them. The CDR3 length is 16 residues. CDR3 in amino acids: CASSLDPVRMNTEAFF. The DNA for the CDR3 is TGTGCCAGCAGCTTAGATCCCGTCAGGATGAACACTGAAGCTTTCTTT.

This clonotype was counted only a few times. CDR3 loop: CASSFQPASYNSPLHF. CDR3 nucleotides: TGTGCCAGCAGTTTTCAGCCGGCCTCCTATAATTCACCCCTCCACTTT. The gene calls are TRBV12-3 or TRBV12-4 and TRBJ1-6; D unclear. The length of the CDR3 is 16 residues. V was shortened by 3 bases and J by 0 bases, with 9 bases between the two germline ends.

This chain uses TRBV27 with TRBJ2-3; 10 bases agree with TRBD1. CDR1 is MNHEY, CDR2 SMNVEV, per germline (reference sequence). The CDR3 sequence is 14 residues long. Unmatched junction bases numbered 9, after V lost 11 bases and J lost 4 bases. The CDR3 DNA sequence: TGTGCCTCTCGGAAGGGACAGGGGCCAGATACGCAGTATTTT. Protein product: CASRKGQGPDTQYF.

The CDR3 region is CASSLEVTYNEQFF. The CDR3 bases are TGTGCCAGCAGCCTCGAGGTCACCTACAATGAGCAGTTCTTC. This chain uses TRBV3-1 with TRBJ2-1, with D unclear. The length of the CDR3 is 14 residues. V shed 4 bases and J shed 2 bases, with 9 bases lying between them. Germline V gives CDR1 LGHDT, CDR2 YNNKEL (reference sequence).

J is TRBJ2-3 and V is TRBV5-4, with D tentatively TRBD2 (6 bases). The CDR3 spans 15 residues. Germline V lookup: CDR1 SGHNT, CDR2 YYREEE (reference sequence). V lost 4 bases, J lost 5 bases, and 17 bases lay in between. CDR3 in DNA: TGTGCCAGCAGCCAAAAACGGGAGAGGAAAGATACGCAGTATTTT. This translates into CASSQKRERKDTQYF.

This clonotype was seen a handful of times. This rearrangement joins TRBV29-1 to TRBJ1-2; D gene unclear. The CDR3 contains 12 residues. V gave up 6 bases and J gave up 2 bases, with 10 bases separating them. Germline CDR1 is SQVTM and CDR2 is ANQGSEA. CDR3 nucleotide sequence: TGCAGCGTCCTGACGGTGAACTATGGCTACACCTTC. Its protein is CSVLTVNYGYTF.

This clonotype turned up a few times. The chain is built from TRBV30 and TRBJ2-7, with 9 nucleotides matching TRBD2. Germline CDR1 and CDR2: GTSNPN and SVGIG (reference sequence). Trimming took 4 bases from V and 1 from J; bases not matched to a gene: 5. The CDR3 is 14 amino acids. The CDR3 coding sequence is TGTGCCTGGAACCCGGGACTAGCTTCCTACGAGCAGTACTTC. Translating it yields CAWNPGLASYEQYF.

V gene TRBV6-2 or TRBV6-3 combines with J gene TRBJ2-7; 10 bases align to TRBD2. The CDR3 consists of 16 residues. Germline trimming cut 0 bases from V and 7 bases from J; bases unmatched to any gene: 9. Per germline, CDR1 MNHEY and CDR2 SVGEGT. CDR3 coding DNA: TGTGCCAGCAGTTACTCCCTAGCGGGAGTGAGTAATGAGCAGTACTTC. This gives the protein CASSYSLAGVSNEQYF.

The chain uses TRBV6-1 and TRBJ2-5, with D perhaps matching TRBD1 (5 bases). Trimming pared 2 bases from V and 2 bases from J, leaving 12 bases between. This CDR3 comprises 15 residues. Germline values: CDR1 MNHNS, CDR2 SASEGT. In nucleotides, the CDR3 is TGTGCCAGCAGTGAACGGACATATTCTCAAGAGACCCAGTACTTC. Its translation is CASSERTYSQETQYF.

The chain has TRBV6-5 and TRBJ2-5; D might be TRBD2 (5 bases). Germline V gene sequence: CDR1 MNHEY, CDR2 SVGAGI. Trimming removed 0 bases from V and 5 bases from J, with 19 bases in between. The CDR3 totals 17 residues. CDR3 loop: CASSYSVRRWGEETQYF. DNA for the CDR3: TGTGCCAGCAGTTACTCTGTTCGTCGTTGGGGAGAGGAGACCCAGTACTTC.

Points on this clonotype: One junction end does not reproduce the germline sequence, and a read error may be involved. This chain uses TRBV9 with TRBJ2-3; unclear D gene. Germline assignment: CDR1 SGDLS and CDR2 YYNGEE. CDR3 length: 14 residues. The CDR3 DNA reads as TGTGCCAGCAGCGTAGGAGGCACCACAGATGCGCAGTATTTT. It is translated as CASSVGGTTDAQYF.

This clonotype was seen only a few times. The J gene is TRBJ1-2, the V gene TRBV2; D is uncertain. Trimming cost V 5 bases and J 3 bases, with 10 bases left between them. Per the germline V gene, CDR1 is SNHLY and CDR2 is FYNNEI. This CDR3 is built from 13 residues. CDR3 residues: CASSTGSYYGYTF. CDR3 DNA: TGTGCCAGCAGTACCGGGAGCTACTATGGCTACACCTTC.

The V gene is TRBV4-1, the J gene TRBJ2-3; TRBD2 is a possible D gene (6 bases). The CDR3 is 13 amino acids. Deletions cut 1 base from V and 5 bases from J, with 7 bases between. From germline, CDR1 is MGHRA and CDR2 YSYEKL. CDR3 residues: CASSQGGEDTQYF. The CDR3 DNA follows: TGCGCCAGCAGCCAAGGCGGGGAAGATACGCAGTATTTT.

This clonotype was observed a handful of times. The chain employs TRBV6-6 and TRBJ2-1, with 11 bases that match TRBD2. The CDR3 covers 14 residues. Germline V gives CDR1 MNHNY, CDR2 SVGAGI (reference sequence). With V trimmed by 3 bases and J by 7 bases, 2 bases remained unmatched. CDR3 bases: TGTGCCAGCAGTTATAGCGGGGGGGCGAATGAGCAGTTCTTC. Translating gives CASSYSGGANEQFF.

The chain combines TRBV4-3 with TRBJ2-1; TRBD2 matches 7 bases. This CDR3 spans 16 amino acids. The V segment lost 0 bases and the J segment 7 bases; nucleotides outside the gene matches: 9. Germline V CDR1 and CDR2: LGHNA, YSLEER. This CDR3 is CASSQDGPSSGNEQFF. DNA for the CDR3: TGCGCCAGCAGCCAAGATGGGCCGTCTAGCGGAAATGAGCAGTTCTTC.

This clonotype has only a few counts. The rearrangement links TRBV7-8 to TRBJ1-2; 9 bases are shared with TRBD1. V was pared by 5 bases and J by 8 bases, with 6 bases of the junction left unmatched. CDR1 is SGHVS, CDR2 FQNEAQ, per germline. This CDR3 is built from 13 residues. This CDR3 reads CASSIWTGEGYTF. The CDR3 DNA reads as TGTGCCAGCAGCATATGGACAGGGGAGGGCTACACCTTC.

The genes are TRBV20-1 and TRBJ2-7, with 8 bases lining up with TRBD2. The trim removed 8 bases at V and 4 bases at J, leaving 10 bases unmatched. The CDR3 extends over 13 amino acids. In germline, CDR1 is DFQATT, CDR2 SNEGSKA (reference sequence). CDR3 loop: CSLVSSGGYEQYF. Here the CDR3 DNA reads TGCAGTTTAGTGTCCAGCGGGGGTTACGAGCAGTACTTC.